The sequence of this T cell receptor (beta chain) was determined in a study of shared clonotypes between healthy human individuals. Germline CDR1 is KGHSH and CDR2 is LQKENI. CDR3 length equals 15 residues. The germline V and J ends were trimmed by 2 bases and 1 base, with 9 bases remaining between them. General study results and limits: Only blood samples were collected, and tissue repertoires likely differ.

Caucasian adults living in Nashville, Tennessee, provided all samples. The deep-level immunoSEQ assay was used. Assay: immunoSEQ multiplex PCR; the TCRdb copy retains only in-frame clones and omits some. The sample holds about 460,000 clones, more than 70% seen once. In the case of this clone: The antigen remains unidentified.

This sequence originates from a woman aged 40-49 years in good health. Some clones in this sample may be carry-over from other donors' samples. This chain connects TRBV18 to TRBJ2-1; tentatively, D is TRBD2 (6 bases). The sample consisted of PBMCs. CDR3 nucleotides: TGTGCCAGCTCACCAGGCCTAGCGTCCTACAATGAGCAGTTCTTC. It is translated as CASSPGLASYNEQFF.